The 13 T cell receptor beta chains reported below all come from one sample, sequenced in a study of blood T cell repertoires in COVID-19. Produced via immunoSEQ multiplex PCR; TCRdb's table is partial and in-frame only. This table has 40,000 to 50,000 clones, about 85% appearing once. The material sequenced was peripheral blood. These receptor sequences come from a woman of 80 years or more with acute or convalescent COVID-19.

J is TRBJ1-1 and V is TRBV5-6; D not resolved. Deletions cut 5 bases from V and 1 base from J, with 9 bases between. The length of the CDR3 is 13 residues. In germline, CDR1 is SGHDT, CDR2 YYEEEE. The chain's CDR3 is CASSPIRNTEAFF. The CDR3 nucleotides are TGTGCCAGCAGTCCTATTCGGAACACTGAAGCTTTCTTT.

The chain has TRBV29-1 and TRBJ2-7; 9 bases are shared with TRBD1. The CDR3 has 13 residues. The junction had 3 bases not matched to a gene; V was cut back by 3 bases and J by 3 bases. The V gene's germline CDR1 is SQVTM and CDR2 ANQGSEA. The chain's CDR3 is CSVDSGQGYEQYF. The CDR3 DNA reads as TGCAGCGTTGACTCGGGACAGGGCTACGAGCAGTACTTC.

This clone was recorded once. The chain links TRBV6-1 to TRBJ2-3; 9 bases are a match to TRBD2. Germline V CDR1 and CDR2: MNHNS, SASEGT. CDR3 length equals 16 residues. V trimming: 4 bases; J trimming: 2 bases; junction bases outside the gene matches: 7. The CDR3 here is CASSVLSGGPTDTQYF. The CDR3 nucleotides are TGTGCCAGCAGTGTCCTTAGCGGGGGCCCCACAGATACGCAGTATTTT.

The gene calls are TRBV12-3 or TRBV12-4 and TRBJ2-5, with D possibly being TRBD2 (6 bases). The CDR3 extends over 13 amino acids. Trimming left V 5 bases short and J 1 base short, with 8 bases between. The CDR3 loop reads CASSGGTQETQYF. The CDR3 nucleotides are TGTGCCAGCAGTGGAGGGACCCAAGAGACCCAGTACTTC.

The chain links TRBV7-8 to TRBJ2-3; TRBD2 agrees at 10 bases. Germline CDR1 and CDR2: SGHVS and FQNEAQ. V trimming: 7 bases; J trimming: 2 bases; junction bases outside the gene matches: 15. The CDR3 runs to 18 residues. The CDR3 sequence: CASTLGASGGLSTDTQYF. DNA of the CDR3: TGTGCCAGCACCTTGGGGGCTAGCGGGGGCCTATCCACAGATACGCAGTATTTT.

With respect to this clone: Other DNA variants within this sample encode the same CDR3. V and J are TRBV10-2 and TRBJ1-1, with D maybe TRBD1 (5 bases). Trimming stripped 2 bases from V and 2 bases from J, with 6 bases between. Germline-derived CDR1 and CDR2 are WSHSY and SAAADI. This CDR3 region has 13 residues. CDR3 bases: TGCGCCAGCAGTGAGCAGGGAAACACTGAAGCTTTCTTT. This gives the protein CASSEQGNTEAFF.

The chain is built from TRBV19 and TRBJ2-7, with a possible D match to TRBD2 (5 bases). The V end lost 5 bases, the J end lost 6 bases, and 17 bases lay between the germline ends. This CDR3 contains 14 residues. CDR1 is LNHDA and CDR2 is SQIVND in the germline V gene (reference sequence). CDR3 DNA: TGTGCCAGTAGTCCCCGGGATGGGTTGGTCGAGCAGTACTTC. Translation: CASSPRDGLVEQYF.

This chain uses TRBV10-3 with TRBJ2-1; TRBD2 might be the D (6 bases). The V gene's germline CDR1 is ENHRY and CDR2 SYGVKD. CDR3 length: 13 amino acids. Deletions cut 6 bases from V and 6 bases from J, with 12 bases between. CDR3 residues: CAISPPGGNEQFF. CDR3 bases: TGTGCCATCAGCCCACCCGGGGGCAATGAGCAGTTCTTC.

CDR3 bases: TGTGCCAGCAGGAGCCCTAGCTCCTACAATGAGCAGTTCTTC. Amino acids: CASRSPSSYNEQFF. The V gene is TRBV5-6, the J gene TRBJ2-1; D is unclear. The V gene's germline CDR1 is SGHDT and CDR2 YYEEEE. Deletions cut 5 bases from V and 0 bases from J, with 9 bases between. The CDR3 has 14 amino acids.

V and J are TRBV25-1 and TRBJ1-1, with 7 bases lining up with TRBD1. V gave up 6 bases and J gave up 0 bases; unmatched junction bases: 4. This CDR3 is 14 amino acids long. Germline V gene sequence: CDR1 MGHDK, CDR2 SYGVNS. The CDR3 sequence: CASRKTGMNTEAFF. As DNA, the CDR3 is TGTGCCAGCAGGAAGACAGGGATGAACACTGAAGCTTTCTTT. Full variable domain (rest looked up from reference TRBV25-1 and TRBJ1-1): EADIYQTPRYLVIGTGKKITLECSQTMGHDKMYWYQQDPGMELHLIHYSYGVNSTEKGDLSSESTVSRIRTEHFPLTLESARPSHTSQYLCASRKTGMNTEAFFGQGTRLTVV.

The rearrangement links TRBV6-5 to TRBJ2-7, with D unclear. Per germline, CDR1 MNHEY and CDR2 SVGAGI. Trimming removed 6 bases from V and 5 bases from J, with 20 bases in between. The CDR3 runs 15 residues. The CDR3 region is CASSDEQVRPDEQYF. CDR3 coding DNA: TGTGCCAGCAGCGACGAGCAGGTTCGACCGGACGAGCAGTACTTC.

The chain couples TRBV28 to TRBJ1-5; D ambiguous. The germline CDR1 and CDR2 sequences are MDHEN and SYDVKM. This CDR3 has 15 amino acids. V lost 3 bases, J lost 5 bases, and 14 bases lay in between. CDR3 region: CASSLGRDNYQPQHF. The CDR3 DNA reads TGTGCCAGCAGTTTGGGCCGGGATAACTATCAGCCCCAGCATTTT.

The rearrangement joins TRBV7-8 to TRBJ2-3; 8 nucleotides agree with TRBD2. With V trimmed by 3 bases and J by 4 bases, 6 bases remained unmatched. The CDR3 has 15 amino acids. CDR1 SGHVS and CDR2 FQNEAQ come from the germline V gene. As DNA, the CDR3 is TGTGCCAGCAGCTTTGGCGGGGGGATGCCAGATACGCAGTATTTT. Translated: CASSFGGGMPDTQYF.